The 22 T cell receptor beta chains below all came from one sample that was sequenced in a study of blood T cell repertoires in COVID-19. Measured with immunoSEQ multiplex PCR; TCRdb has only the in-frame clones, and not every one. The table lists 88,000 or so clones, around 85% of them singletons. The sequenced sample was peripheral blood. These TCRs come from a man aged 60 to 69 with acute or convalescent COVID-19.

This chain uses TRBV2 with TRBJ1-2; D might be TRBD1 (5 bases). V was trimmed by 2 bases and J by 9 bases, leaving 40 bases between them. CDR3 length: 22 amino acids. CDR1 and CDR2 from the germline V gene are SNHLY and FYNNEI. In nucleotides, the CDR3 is TGTGCCAGCAGTGAAACTGCGGGGTCCGGGGTAGGGAGGGGACGGGGTTCTGGCAGCTACACCTTC. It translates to CASSETAGSGVGRGRGSGSYTF.

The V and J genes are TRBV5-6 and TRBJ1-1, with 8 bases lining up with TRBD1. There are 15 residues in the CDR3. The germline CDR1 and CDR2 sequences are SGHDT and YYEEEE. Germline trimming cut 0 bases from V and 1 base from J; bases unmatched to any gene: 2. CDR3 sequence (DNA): TGTGCCAGCAGCTTGGCGACAGGGGCGAACACTGAAGCTTTCTTT. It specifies CASSLATGANTEAFF.

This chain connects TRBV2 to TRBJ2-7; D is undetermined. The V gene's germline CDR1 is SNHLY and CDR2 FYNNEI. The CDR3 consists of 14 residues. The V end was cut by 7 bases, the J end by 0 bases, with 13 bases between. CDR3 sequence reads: CASTPSGVSYEQYF. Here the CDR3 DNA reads TGTGCCAGCACTCCCTCGGGTGTCTCCTACGAGCAGTACTTC.

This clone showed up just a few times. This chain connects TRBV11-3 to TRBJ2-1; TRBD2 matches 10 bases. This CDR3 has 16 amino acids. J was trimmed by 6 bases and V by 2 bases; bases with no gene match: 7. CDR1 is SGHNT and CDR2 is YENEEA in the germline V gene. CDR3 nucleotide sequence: TGTGCCAGCAGCTTATTAGCGGGGGGATCAATCAATGAGCAGTTCTTC. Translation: CASSLLAGGSINEQFF.

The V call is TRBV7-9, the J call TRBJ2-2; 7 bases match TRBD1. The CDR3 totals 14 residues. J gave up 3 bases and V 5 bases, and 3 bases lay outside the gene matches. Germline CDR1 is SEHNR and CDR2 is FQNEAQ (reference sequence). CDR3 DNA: TGTGCCAGCAGCCACAGGGGCCACACCGGGGAGCTGTTTTTT. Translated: CASSHRGHTGELFF.

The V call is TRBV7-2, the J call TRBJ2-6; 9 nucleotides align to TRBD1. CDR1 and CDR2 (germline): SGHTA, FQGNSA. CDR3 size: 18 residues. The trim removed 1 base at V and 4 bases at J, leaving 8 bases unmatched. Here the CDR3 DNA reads TGTGCCAGCAGCTTAGGGGACAGGGAGTGGAGGGGGGCCAACGTCCTGACTTTC. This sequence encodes CASSLGDREWRGANVLTF.

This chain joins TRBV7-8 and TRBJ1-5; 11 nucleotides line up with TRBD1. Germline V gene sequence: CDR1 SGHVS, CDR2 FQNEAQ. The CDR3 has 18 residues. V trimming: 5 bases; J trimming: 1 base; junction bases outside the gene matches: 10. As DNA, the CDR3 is TGTGCCAGCAGCGGGACAGGGGGGAAATTAGTCAGCAATCAGCCCCAGCATTTT. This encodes CASSGTGGKLVSNQPQHF.

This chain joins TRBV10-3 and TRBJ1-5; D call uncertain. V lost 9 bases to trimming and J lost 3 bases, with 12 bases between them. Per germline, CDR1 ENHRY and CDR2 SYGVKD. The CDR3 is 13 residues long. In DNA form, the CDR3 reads TGTGCCATTGGGGAGGTTCTCAATCAGCCCCAGCATTTT. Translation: CAIGEVLNQPQHF.

The CDR3 is CASSTGGDTQYF. The DNA for the CDR3 is TGTGCCAGCTCGACCGGGGGAGATACGCAGTATTTT. The V call is TRBV7-2, the J call TRBJ2-3, with TRBD2 as a possible D gene (6 bases). Between the trimmed V and J ends, which lost 8 bases and 5 bases, there was a span of 11 bases. CDR3 length equals 12 residues. CDR1 and CDR2 from the germline V gene are SGHTA and FQGNSA.

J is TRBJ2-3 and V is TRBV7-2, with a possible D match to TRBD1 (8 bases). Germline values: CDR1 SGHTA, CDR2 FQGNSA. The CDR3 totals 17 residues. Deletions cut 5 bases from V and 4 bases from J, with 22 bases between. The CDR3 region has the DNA TGTGCCAGCAGCCCGAACACAGGGGGGGGTATCGCAGATACGCAGTATTTT. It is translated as CASSPNTGGGIADTQYF.

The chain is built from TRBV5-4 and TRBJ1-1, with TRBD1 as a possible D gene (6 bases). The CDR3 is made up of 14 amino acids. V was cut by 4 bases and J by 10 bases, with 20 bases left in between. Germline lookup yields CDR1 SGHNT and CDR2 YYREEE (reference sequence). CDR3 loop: CASSLTGTSVAAFF. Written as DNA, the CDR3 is TGTGCCAGCAGCCTTACTGGGACATCAGTAGCAGCTTTCTTT. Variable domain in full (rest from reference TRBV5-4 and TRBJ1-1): ETGVTQSPTHLIKTRGQQVTLRCSSQSGHNTVSWYQQALGQGPQFIFQYYREEENGRGNFPPRFSGLQFPNYSSELNVNALELDDSALYLCASSLTGTSVAAFFGQGTRLTVV.

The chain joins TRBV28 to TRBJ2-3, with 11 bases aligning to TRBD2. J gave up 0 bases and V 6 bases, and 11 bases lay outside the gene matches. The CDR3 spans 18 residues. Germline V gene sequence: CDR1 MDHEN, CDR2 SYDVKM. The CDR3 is CASSLRASGRRSTDTQYF. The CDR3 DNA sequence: TGTGCCAGCAGCCTTAGGGCTAGCGGGAGGAGGAGCACAGATACGCAGTATTTT.

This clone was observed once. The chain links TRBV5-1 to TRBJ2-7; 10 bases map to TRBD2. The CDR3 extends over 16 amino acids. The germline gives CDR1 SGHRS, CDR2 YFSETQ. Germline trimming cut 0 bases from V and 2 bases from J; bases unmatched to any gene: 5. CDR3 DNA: TGCGCCAGCAGCTTGGATGGGACTAGCGCCGCCTACGAGCAGTACTTC. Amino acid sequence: CASSLDGTSAAYEQYF. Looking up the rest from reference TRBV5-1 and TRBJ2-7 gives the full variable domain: KAGVTQTPRYLIKTRGQQVTLSCSPISGHRSVSWYQQTPGQGLQFLFEYFSETQRNKGNFPGRFSGRQFSNSRSEMNVSTLELGDSALYLCASSLDGTSAAYEQYFGPGTRLTVT.

The CDR3 sequence is CASRVSGSSYNSPLHF. CDR3 bases: TGTGCCAGCCGCGTGAGCGGGAGCTCCTATAATTCACCCCTCCACTTT. This chain connects TRBV5-4 to TRBJ1-6; D gene unclear. CDR3 length: 16 residues. V was pared by 7 bases and J by 0 bases, with 14 bases between. In germline, CDR1 is SGHNT, CDR2 YYREEE (reference sequence).

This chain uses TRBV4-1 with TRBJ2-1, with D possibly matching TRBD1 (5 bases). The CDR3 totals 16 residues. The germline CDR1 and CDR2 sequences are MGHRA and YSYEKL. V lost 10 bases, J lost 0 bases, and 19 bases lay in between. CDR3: CATYDGTGPSYNEQFF. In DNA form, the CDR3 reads TGCGCCACCTACGACGGAACAGGTCCCTCCTACAATGAGCAGTTCTTC.

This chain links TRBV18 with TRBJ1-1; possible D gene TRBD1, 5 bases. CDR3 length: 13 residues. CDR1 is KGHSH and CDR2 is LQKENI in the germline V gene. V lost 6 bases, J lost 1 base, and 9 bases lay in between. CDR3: CASSTTENTEAFF. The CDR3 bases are TGTGCCAGCTCGACGACAGAGAACACTGAAGCTTTCTTT.

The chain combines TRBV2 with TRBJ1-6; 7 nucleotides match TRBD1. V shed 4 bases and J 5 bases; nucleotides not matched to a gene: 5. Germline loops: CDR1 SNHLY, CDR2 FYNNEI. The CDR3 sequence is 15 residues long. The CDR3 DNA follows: TGTGCCAGCAGTGTTCAACAGGGGAATAATTCACCCCTCCACTTT. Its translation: CASSVQQGNNSPLHF. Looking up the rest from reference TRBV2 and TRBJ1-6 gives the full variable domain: EPEVTQTPSHQVTQMGQEVILRCVPISNHLYFYWYRQILGQKVEFLVSFYNNEISEKSEIFDDQFSVERPDGSNFTLKIRSTKLEDSAMYFCASSVQQGNNSPLHFGNGTRLTVT.

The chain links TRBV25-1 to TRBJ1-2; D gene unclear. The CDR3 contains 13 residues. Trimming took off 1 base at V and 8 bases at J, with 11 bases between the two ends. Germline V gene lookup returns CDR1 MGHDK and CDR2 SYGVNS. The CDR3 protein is CASSEFGPRGYTF. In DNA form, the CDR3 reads TGTGCCAGCAGTGAATTTGGCCCCAGGGGCTACACCTTC.

Here the CDR3 reads CASSFNREKNSPLHF. CDR3 coding DNA: TGTGCCAGCAGCTTTAACAGAGAAAAGAATTCACCCCTCCACTTT. The genes are TRBV6-5 and TRBJ1-6, with D hard to call. This CDR3 is 15 amino acids long. Germline CDR1 reads MNHEY; CDR2 reads SVGAGI. Trimming removed 6 bases at V and 7 bases at J, with 16 bases between.

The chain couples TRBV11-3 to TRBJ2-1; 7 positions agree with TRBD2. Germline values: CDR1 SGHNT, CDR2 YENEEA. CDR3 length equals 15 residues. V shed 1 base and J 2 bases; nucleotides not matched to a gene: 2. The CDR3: CASSLGGTTYNEQFF. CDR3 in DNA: TGTGCCAGCAGCTTAGGGGGGACTACCTACAATGAGCAGTTCTTC.

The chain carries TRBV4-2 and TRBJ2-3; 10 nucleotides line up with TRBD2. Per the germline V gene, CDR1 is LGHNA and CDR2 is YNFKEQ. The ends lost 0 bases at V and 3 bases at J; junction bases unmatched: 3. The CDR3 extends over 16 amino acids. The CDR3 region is CASSQDAAGGTDTQYF. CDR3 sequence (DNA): TGTGCCAGCAGCCAAGATGCAGCGGGAGGGACAGATACGCAGTATTTT.

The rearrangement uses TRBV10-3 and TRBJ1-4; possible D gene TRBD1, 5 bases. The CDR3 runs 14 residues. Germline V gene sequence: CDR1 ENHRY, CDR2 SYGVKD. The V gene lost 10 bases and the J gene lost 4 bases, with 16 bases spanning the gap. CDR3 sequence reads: CATWIGGGNEKLFF. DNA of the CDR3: TGTGCCACCTGGATCGGGGGGGGTAATGAAAAACTGTTTTTT.